This TCR beta chain was retrieved from a study of cytomegalovirus exposure and HLA in healthy donors. The protocol was immunoSEQ multiplex PCR, while the TCRdb copy is restricted to in-frame clones and leaves out a portion. Among 170,000 or so clones, approximately 81% were seen once, and the ten largest hold approximately 16%. J was trimmed by 2 bases and V by 3 bases; bases with no gene match: 3. Germline V gives CDR1 LNHDA, CDR2 SQIVND (reference sequence). This CDR3 is 14 amino acids long. The chain uses TRBV19 and TRBJ1-2, with 7 bases lining up with TRBD1. This receptor was identified in a man aged 18 to 29 in good health and CMV-seropositive. Sequenced material: PBMCs. The CDR3 DNA reads TGTGCCAGTAGTATCTACAGGGGAAACTATGGCTACACCTTC. This encodes CASSIYRGNYGYTF.